Each of the 10 T cell receptor beta chains below was sequenced from the same sample in a study of blood T cell repertoires in COVID-19. Using immunoSEQ multiplex PCR, the repertoire was profiled, and TCRdb retains in-frame clones only, with some absent. This sample has about 160,000 clones, with approximately 86% found just once. Sample: peripheral blood. The receptor source for this set is a woman between 55 and 75 years old who had recovered from COVID-19.

The chain has TRBV5-4 and TRBJ2-7, with 11 nucleotides matching TRBD1. Germline CDR1 and CDR2: SGHNT and YYREEE (reference sequence). The V segment lost 3 bases and the J segment 7 bases; nucleotides outside the gene matches: 6. There are 14 residues in the CDR3. The CDR3 loop is CASSSDRGLGEQYF. The CDR3 region has the DNA TGTGCCAGCAGCTCGGACAGGGGGCTGGGGGAGCAGTACTTC. Drawing the rest from reference TRBV5-4 and TRBJ2-7, the complete variable domain is ETGVTQSPTHLIKTRGQQVTLRCSSQSGHNTVSWYQQALGQGPQFIFQYYREEENGRGNFPPRFSGLQFPNYSSELNVNALELDDSALYLCASSSDRGLGEQYFGPGTRLTVT.

This chain connects TRBV28 to TRBJ1-1; 7 bases map to TRBD1. J lost 4 bases, V lost 3 bases, and 2 bases had no gene match. This CDR3 spans 13 amino acids. Germline assignment: CDR1 MDHEN and CDR2 SYDVKM. The CDR3 loop is CASSFDRATEAFF. As DNA, the CDR3 is TGTGCCAGCAGTTTTGACAGGGCCACTGAAGCTTTCTTT.

V and J are TRBV5-1 and TRBJ2-2, with 8 bases matching TRBD2. From germline, CDR1 is SGHRS and CDR2 YFSETQ. The V and J ends lost 4 bases and 1 base, in that order; junction bases with no gene match: 3. The CDR3 covers 15 residues. This chain's CDR3 is CASSPLAGNTGELFF. CDR3 in DNA: TGCGCCAGCAGCCCCCTAGCGGGGAACACCGGGGAGCTGTTTTTT.

In its sample, this clone was seen once. The chain joins TRBV5-1 to TRBJ1-1; D is perhaps TRBD1 (6 bases). The CDR3 runs 15 residues. V lost 2 bases, J lost 1 base, and 12 bases lay in between. From germline, CDR1 is SGHRS and CDR2 YFSETQ. The CDR3: CASSLAGAWNTEAFF. CDR3 sequence (DNA): TGCGCCAGCAGCTTAGCAGGGGCTTGGAACACTGAAGCTTTCTTT.

This chain's CDR3 is CASLGQGGLQSGGWHF. As DNA, the CDR3 is TGTGCCAGCCTGGGACAGGGGGGTTTGCAATCAGGGGGTTGGCATTTT. V gene TRBV2 combines with J gene TRBJ1-5; 11 bases fit TRBD1. Germline V gene data show CDR1 as SNHLY and CDR2 as FYNNEI. The CDR3 spans 16 residues. Losses at the gene ends were 8 bases for V and 15 bases for J; bases not matched to a gene: 21.

The chain carries TRBV5-1 and TRBJ1-3, with 8 bases lining up with TRBD1. The CDR3 is made up of 16 amino acids. With V trimmed by 5 bases and J by 0 bases, 7 bases remained unmatched. The germline CDR1 and CDR2 sequences are SGHRS and YFSETQ. In DNA form, the CDR3 reads TGCGCCAGCAGACGGGACAGGTTCAGCTCTGGAAACACCATATATTTT. Protein: CASRRDRFSSGNTIYF.

The chain combines TRBV7-9 with TRBJ2-6; a weak D match, TRBD1 (5 bases). Germline V gives CDR1 SEHNR, CDR2 FQNEAQ (reference sequence). This CDR3 region has 18 residues. V shed 3 bases and J shed 2 bases, with 17 bases lying between them. In DNA form, the CDR3 reads TGTGCCAGCAGCTTCTCCACTACCACAGGCCCTGGGGCCAACGTCCTGACTTTC. This sequence encodes CASSFSTTTGPGANVLTF.

The chain employs TRBV7-2 and TRBJ2-5; 11 bases fit TRBD2. CDR1 and CDR2 (germline): SGHTA, FQGNSA. Trimming at V came to 1 base and at J to 2 bases, leaving 6 bases not matched to a gene. CDR3 length: 17 amino acids. For the CDR3, the DNA is TGTGCCAGCAGCTTAGGGCTAGCGGGGGGCTTTCAAGAGACCCAGTACTTC. It codes for CASSLGLAGGFQETQYF.

This sequence joins TRBV19 and TRBJ1-2, with D possibly TRBD1 on 6 matching bases. Trimming shortened V by 5 bases and J by 6 bases, and 19 bases separated the two germline ends. The CDR3 is 15 residues long. Germline CDR1 LNHDA, CDR2 SQIVND (reference sequence). The CDR3 coding sequence is TGTGCCAGTAGTGTCACCTGGACAGCTTTGGATGGCTACACCTTC. Protein product: CASSVTWTALDGYTF.

J is TRBJ2-1 and V is TRBV9; a possible D gene is TRBD1 (5 bases). The V gene's germline CDR1 is SGDLS and CDR2 YYNGEE. The CDR3 has 15 amino acids. The germline V and J ends were trimmed by 6 bases and 0 bases, with 13 bases remaining between them. The CDR3 DNA reads TGTGCCAGCACTCGTCAGGGAAGCTCCTACAATGAGCAGTTCTTC. The encoded protein is CASTRQGSSYNEQFF.